This T cell receptor (beta chain) is drawn from a study of OX40 agonist ivuxolimab in advanced cancers. The protocol was immunoSEQ multiplex PCR, while the TCRdb copy is restricted to in-frame clones and leaves out a portion. The sample records roughly 81,000 clones, 94% being singletons. CDR3 length equals 19 residues. Between the trimmed V and J ends, which lost 0 bases and 6 bases, there was a span of 25 bases. Per germline, CDR1 LNHNV and CDR2 YYDKDF (reference sequence). The sequence was collected from an adult with an advanced solid tumor such as melanoma, head and neck, liver or kidney cancer. Source: CD4+ or CD8+ T cells sorted from blood, taken in a trial of the OX40 agonist ivuxolimab. The chain employs TRBV15 and TRBJ2-3, with a weak D call TRBD2 (7 bases). The CDR3 sequence is CATSRDRGRGGGSPDTQYF. The CDR3 coding sequence is TGTGCCACCAGCAGAGATCGAGGACGGGGAGGGGGTTCCCCCGATACGCAGTATTTT.